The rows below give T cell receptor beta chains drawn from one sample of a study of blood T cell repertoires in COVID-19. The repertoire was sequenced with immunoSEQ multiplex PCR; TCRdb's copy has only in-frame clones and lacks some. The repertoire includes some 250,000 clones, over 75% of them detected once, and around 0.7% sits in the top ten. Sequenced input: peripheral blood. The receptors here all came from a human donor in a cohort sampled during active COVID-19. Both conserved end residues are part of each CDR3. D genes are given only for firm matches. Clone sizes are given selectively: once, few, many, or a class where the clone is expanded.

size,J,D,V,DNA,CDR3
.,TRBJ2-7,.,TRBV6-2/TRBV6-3,TGTGCCAGCAGTTACCCGCGAAAAGGACTTAGCTACGAGCAGTACTTC,CASSYPRKGLSYEQYF
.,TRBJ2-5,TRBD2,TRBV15,TGTGCCACCAGCCATGCACGGGCGGGAGGTTCAGAGACCCAGTACTTC,CATSHARAGGSETQYF
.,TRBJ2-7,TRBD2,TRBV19,TGTGCCAGTAGTATATCGGGACTAGCGGTCGAGCAGTACTTC,CASSISGLAVEQYF
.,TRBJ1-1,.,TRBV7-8,TGTGCCAGCCTAATCGGGGAAGTGAACACTGAAGCTTTCTTT,CASLIGEVNTEAFF
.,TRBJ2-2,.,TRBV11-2,TGTGCCAGCAGCTTATCGGTCCAGCGGATACCAAGACTCACCGGGGAGCTGTTTTTT,CASSLSVQRIPRLTGELFF
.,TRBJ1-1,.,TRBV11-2,TGTGCCAGCAGCTTAGGGAGGAGGGGAGGCACTGAAGCTTTCTTT,CASSLGRRGGTEAFF
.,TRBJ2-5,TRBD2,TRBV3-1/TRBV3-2,TGTGCCAGCAGCTCGAGGGGCGCGGGACTAGCGCACCAAGAGACCCAGTACTTC,CASSSRGAGLAHQETQYF
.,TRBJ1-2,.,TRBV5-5,TGTGCCAGCAGCTTGGTAAACAGAGTAGAGGGCTACACCTTC,CASSLVNRVEGYTF
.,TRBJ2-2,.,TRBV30,TGTGCCCGGACGAACTCTGACACCGGGGAGCTGTTTTTT,CARTNSDTGELFF
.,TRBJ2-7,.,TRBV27,TGTGCCAGCAGTTTAGGGAGGAGGATCTACGAGCAGTACTTC,CASSLGRRIYEQYF
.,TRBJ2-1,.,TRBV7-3,TGTGCCAGCAGCTCCCTTGGTCTAGCTGATTACAATGAGCAGTTCTTC,CASSSLGLADYNEQFF
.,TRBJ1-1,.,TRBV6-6,TGTGCCAGCAGGCTAAACCGTTGGGGGCTGAACACTGAAGCTTTCTTT,CASRLNRWGLNTEAFF
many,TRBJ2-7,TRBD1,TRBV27,TGTGCCAGCAGCCCCCCCGACAGGGACCCCTACGAGCAGTACTTC,CASSPPDRDPYEQYF
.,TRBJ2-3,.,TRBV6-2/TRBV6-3,TGTGCCAGCAGTTACGGAACAGGGTCTACAGATACGCAGTATTTT,CASSYGTGSTDTQYF
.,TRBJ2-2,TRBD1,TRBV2,TGTGCCAGCAGCGACAGGGTCGACTACACCGGGGAGCTGTTTTTT,CASSDRVDYTGELFF
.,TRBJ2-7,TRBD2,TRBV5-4,TGTGCCAGCAGCTTGGGACTAGCGACCGACTACGAGCAGTACTTC,CASSLGLATDYEQYF
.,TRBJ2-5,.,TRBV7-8,TGTGCCAGCAGCTTAGGCCAGGGACACGAGACCCAGTACTTC,CASSLGQGHETQYF
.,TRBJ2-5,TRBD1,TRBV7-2,TGTGCCAGCAGCCTAGGGGACAGCGGTGAAGAGACCCAGTACTTC,CASSLGDSGEETQYF
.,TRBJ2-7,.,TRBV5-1,TGCGCCAGCAGCTTGGACGGTTCCTCCTACGAGCAGTACTTC,CASSLDGSSYEQYF
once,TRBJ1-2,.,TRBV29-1,TGCAGCGTTGTATTCGCCAGGGGACACTATGGCTACACCTTC,CSVVFARGHYGYTF
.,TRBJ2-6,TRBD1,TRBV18,TGTGCCAGCTCACCGGGACAGGGGACTGGGGCCAACGTCCTGACTTTC,CASSPGQGTGANVLTF
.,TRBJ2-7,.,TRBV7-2,TGTGCCAGCAGCTACTTAGAGGGCGAGCAGTACTTC,CASSYLEGEQYF
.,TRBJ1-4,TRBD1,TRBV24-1,TGTGCCACCAGTGATCCCGGGACAGGATATGAAAAACTGTTTTTT,CATSDPGTGYEKLFF
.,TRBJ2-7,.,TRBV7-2,TGTGCCAGCAGCGAGCCCTCTACCGGCGGCCCCTACGAGCAGTACTTC,CASSEPSTGGPYEQYF
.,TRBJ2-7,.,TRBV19,TGTGCCAGTAGTATCGCAGGGATCCACTCCTACGAGCAGTACTTC,CASSIAGIHSYEQYF
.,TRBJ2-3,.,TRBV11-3,TGTGCCAGCAGCTTAGGGCCCACAGATACGCAGTATTTT,CASSLGPTDTQYF
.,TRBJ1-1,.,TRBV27,TGTGCCAGCAGTTTAGGCAGGCCAAGAGACACTGAAGCTTTCTTT,CASSLGRPRDTEAFF
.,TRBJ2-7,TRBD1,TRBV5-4,TGTGCCAGCAGCGTGGGGCGGACAGGGACCTACGAGCAGTACTTC,CASSVGRTGTYEQYF
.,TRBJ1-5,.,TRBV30,TGTGCCTGGAGCAAAAGAAGGACAGGCAATCAGCCCCAGCATTTT,CAWSKRRTGNQPQHF
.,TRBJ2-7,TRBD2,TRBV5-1,TGCGCCAGCAGCTTGGTTGGACTAGCGGCCTACGAGCAGTACTTC,CASSLVGLAAYEQYF
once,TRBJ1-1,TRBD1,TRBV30,TGTGCCTGGAGTAGACTTGGACAGGGAGGGCCTGAAGCTTTCTTT,CAWSRLGQGGPEAFF
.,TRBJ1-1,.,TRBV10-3,TGTGCCATCGGGGCTGTCGGGGGAGGGGGTTCTGAAGCTTTCTTT,CAIGAVGGGGSEAFF
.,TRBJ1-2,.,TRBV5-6,TGTGCCAGCAGCTTGGTTCCGGGGGACTATGGCTACACCTTC,CASSLVPGDYGYTF
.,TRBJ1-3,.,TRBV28,TGTGCCAGCAGTTTTCCGGGACTCAGCTCTGGAAACACCATATATTTT,CASSFPGLSSGNTIYF
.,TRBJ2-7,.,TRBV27,TGTGCCACGAAAATTGGGGGGGCCGGAGTTCCCTACGAGCAGTACTTC,CATKIGGAGVPYEQYF
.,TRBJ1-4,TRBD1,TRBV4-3,TGCGCCAGCAGCGCCCGGACAGGCCGGGGGGGTGAAAAACTGTTTTTT,CASSARTGRGGEKLFF
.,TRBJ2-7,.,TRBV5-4,TGTGCCAGCAGCTTGGCCGGCAGGATCTCCTACGAGCAGTACTTC,CASSLAGRISYEQYF
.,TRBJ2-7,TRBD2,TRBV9,TGTGCCAGCAGCGAGAGCGGGAGGGCCGGTGAGCAGTACTTC,CASSESGRAGEQYF
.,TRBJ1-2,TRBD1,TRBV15,TGTGCCACCAGCAGGAAGGGGACAGAGAGAAACTATGGCTACACCTTC,CATSRKGTERNYGYTF